The T cell receptor beta chain under discussion was sequenced for a study of T cell repertoires in cytomegalovirus infection. This CDR3 has 18 amino acids. With 1 base removed from V and 10 bases from J, the gap between germline ends came to 23 bases. Germline-derived CDR1 and CDR2 are SGHDN and FVKESK. A single record per CDR3 protein comes from TCRdb applying MiXCR to the reads. The sample yields around 300,000 distinct CDR3 sequences, over 7.5% seen once. The sample comprised PBMCs. The chain joins TRBV14 to TRBJ1-6; D is possibly TRBD1 (6 bases). This TCR was sampled from a human donor in good health (CMV status not recorded). Some clones in this sample may be carry-over from other donors' samples. The CDR3 spells CASSQGLRGTPRGSPLHF. CDR3 coding DNA: TGTGCCAGCAGCCAAGGATTGAGAGGGACTCCCAGGGGCTCACCCCTCCACTTT.